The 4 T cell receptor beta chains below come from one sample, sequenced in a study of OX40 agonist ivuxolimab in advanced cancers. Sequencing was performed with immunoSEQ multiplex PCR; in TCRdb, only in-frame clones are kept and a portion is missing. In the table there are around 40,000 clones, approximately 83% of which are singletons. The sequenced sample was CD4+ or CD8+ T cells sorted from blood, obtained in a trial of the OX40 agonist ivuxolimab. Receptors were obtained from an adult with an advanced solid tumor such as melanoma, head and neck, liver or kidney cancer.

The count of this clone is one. CDR3 DNA: TGTGCCAGCTCACCACCGTCCGGGTATAATGAAAAACTGTTTTTT. Residues: CASSPPSGYNEKLFF. J is TRBJ1-4 and V is TRBV18; no clear D. Germline CDR1 and CDR2: KGHSH and LQKENI. Between the trimmed V and J ends, which lost 0 bases and 4 bases, there was a span of 9 bases. The CDR3 spans 15 residues.

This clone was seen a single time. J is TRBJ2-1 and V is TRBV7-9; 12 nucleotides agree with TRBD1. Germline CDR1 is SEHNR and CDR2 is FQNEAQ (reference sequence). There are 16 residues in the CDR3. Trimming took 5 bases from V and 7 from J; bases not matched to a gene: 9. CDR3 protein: CASSPRGQGAKNEQFF. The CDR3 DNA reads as TGTGCCAGCAGCCCTAGGGGACAGGGGGCGAAGAATGAGCAGTTCTTC.

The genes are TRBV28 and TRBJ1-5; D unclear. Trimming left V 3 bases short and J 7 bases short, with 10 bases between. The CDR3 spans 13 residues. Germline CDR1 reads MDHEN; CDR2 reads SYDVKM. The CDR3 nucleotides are TGTGCCAGCAGTTTCGGAGGGAACCAGCCCCAGCATTTT. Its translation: CASSFGGNQPQHF.

The CDR3 region has the DNA TGCAGCGTAACCTCAGGGGACTCTAACTATGGCTACACCTTC. This translates into CSVTSGDSNYGYTF. The chain employs TRBV29-1 and TRBJ1-2; D possibly corresponds to TRBD1 (6 bases). Per the germline V gene, CDR1 is SQVTM and CDR2 is ANQGSEA. The ends were cut back, 6 bases at V and 0 bases at J, with 14 bases in the middle. The CDR3 covers 14 residues. Using reference TRBV29-1 and TRBJ1-2 for the parts outside the CDR3, the full variable domain is SAVISQKPSRDICQRGTSLTIQCQVDSQVTMMFWYRQQPGQSLTLIATANQGSEATYESGFVIDKFPISRPNLTFSTLTVSNMSPEDSSIYLCSVTSGDSNYGYTFGSGTRLTVV.